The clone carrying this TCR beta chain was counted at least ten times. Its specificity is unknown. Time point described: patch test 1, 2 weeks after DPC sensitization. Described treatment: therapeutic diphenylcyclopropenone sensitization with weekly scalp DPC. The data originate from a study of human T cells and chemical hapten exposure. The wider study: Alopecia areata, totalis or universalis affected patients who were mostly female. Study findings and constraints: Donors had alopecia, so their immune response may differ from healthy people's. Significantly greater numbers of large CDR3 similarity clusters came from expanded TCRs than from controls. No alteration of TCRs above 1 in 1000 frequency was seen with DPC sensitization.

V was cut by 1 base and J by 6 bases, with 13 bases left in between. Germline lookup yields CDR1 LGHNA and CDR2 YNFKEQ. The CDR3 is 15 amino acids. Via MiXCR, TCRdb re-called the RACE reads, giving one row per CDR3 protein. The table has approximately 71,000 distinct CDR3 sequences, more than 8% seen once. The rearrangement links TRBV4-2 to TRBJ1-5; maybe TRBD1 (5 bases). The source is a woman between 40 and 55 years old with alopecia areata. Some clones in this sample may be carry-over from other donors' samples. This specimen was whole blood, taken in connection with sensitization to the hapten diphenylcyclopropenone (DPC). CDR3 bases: TGTGCCAGCAGCCAAGCCGAGGGGATTGGTCAGCCCCAGCATTTT. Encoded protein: CASSQAEGIGQPQHF.